Shown below are 20 T cell receptor beta chains from a single sample sequenced in a study of shared clonotypes between healthy human individuals. The assay was immunoSEQ multiplex PCR, and TCRdb's table has in-frame clones only and misses some. The table has approximately 480,000 clones, over 60% seen once; the top ten hold 9.5% to 15%. Sequencing used PBMCs. These receptors all stem from a woman aged 40 to 49 in good health. Some clones in this sample may be carry-over from other donors' samples.

The chain has TRBV5-1 and TRBJ2-1, with D tentatively TRBD2 (6 bases). V dropped 0 bases and J dropped 5 bases, with 12 bases sitting between them. This CDR3 contains 15 residues. Germline V gene data show CDR1 as SGHRS and CDR2 as YFSETQ. The CDR3 DNA reads TGCGCCAGCAGCTTGGGAACCCGCGGGAACAATGAGCAGTTCTTC. Translating it yields CASSLGTRGNNEQFF.

CDR3 in amino acids: CASSLGGQDVLYPHTDTQYF. CDR3 nucleotides: TGTGCCAGCAGCTTAGGCGGACAGGATGTACTCTACCCACACACAGATACGCAGTATTTT. The rearrangement joins TRBV11-3 to TRBJ2-3; 7 bases fit TRBD1. CDR1 SGHNT and CDR2 YENEEA come from the germline V gene. There are 20 residues in the CDR3. V lost 1 base and J lost 2; bases outside the gene matches: 18.

This rearrangement joins TRBV5-6 to TRBJ2-1; D ambiguous. CDR3 length: 14 amino acids. Germline V gene sequence: CDR1 SGHDT, CDR2 YYEEEE. V was pared by 4 bases and J by 6 bases, with 14 bases between. In nucleotides, the CDR3 is TGTGCCAGCAGCCCCCAGTGGGTCAGCAATGAGCAGTTCTTC. It specifies CASSPQWVSNEQFF.

This clone was recorded only once. The genes are TRBV11-2 and TRBJ1-1; D gene ambiguous. The CDR3 is 13 residues long. Per germline, CDR1 SGHAT and CDR2 FQNNGV. V dropped 1 base and J dropped 8 bases, with 11 bases sitting between them. CDR3 bases: TGTGCCAGCAGCTTAGGGCAAATTACGGAAGCTTTCTTT. This codes for CASSLGQITEAFF.

The gene calls are TRBV11-2 and TRBJ2-3; the D gene could be TRBD1 or TRBD2 (5 bases each). Between the trimmed V and J ends, which lost 0 bases and 2 bases, there was a span of 9 bases. CDR3 size: 15 residues. In germline, CDR1 is SGHAT, CDR2 FQNNGV. The CDR3 DNA is TGTGCCAGCAGCTTAGACCGGGGCACCACAGATACGCAGTATTTT. It codes for CASSLDRGTTDTQYF.

The chain has TRBV5-6 and TRBJ2-1; perhaps TRBD2 as D (5 bases). Germline V gives CDR1 SGHDT, CDR2 YYEEEE. V was cut by 4 bases and J by 5 bases, with 13 bases left in between. The CDR3 consists of 14 residues. CDR3 sequence: CASSGLAGNNEQFF. CDR3 DNA sequence: TGTGCCAGCAGCGGGCTGGCCGGGAACAATGAGCAGTTCTTC. The variable domain in full, completed from reference TRBV5-6 and TRBJ2-1, reads DAGVTQSPTHLIKTRGQQVTLRCSPKSGHDTVSWYQQALGQGPQFIFQYYEEEERQRGNFPDRFSGHQFPNYSSELNVNALLLGDSALYLCASSGLAGNNEQFFGPGTRLTVL.

V usage is TRBV6-6 and J usage is TRBJ2-7; D is perhaps TRBD2 (6 bases). This CDR3 has 13 amino acids. Germline-derived CDR1 and CDR2 are MNHNY and SVGAGI (reference sequence). Trimming took 4 bases from V and 6 from J, leaving 13 bases between them. CDR3: CASSSTGLGEQYF. The CDR3, as DNA: TGTGCCAGCAGTTCGACGGGACTTGGCGAGCAGTACTTC.

The chain carries TRBV9 and TRBJ1-1, with a tentative D call TRBD1 (6 bases). The CDR3 loop spans 15 amino acids. The germline gives CDR1 SGDLS, CDR2 YYNGEE. The V and J ends lost 2 bases and 0 bases respectively, with 11 bases between them. Here the CDR3 reads CASSVEGVLNTEAFF. CDR3 DNA: TGTGCCAGCAGCGTCGAGGGGGTGTTGAACACTGAAGCTTTCTTT.

The chain joins TRBV27 to TRBJ2-1; a possible D gene is TRBD2 (7 bases). CDR1 and CDR2 from the germline V gene are MNHEY and SMNVEV (reference sequence). CDR3 length equals 13 residues. Trimming took 3 bases from V and 10 from J, leaving 13 bases between them. The CDR3 sequence: CASSFGGPPEQFF. CDR3 nucleotide sequence: TGTGCCAGCAGTTTCGGGGGGCCGCCCGAGCAGTTCTTC.

About this clone: It is unclear where the CDR3 begins or ends on the DNA, so no DNA is shown, and the CDR3 is as TCRdb lists it. The chain combines TRBV19 with TRBJ2-3; the table's D call of TRBD2 was not tested on the DNA. Germline-derived CDR1 and CDR2 are LNHDA and SQIVND (reference sequence). The CDR3 spans 17 residues, counting both ends. CDR3 protein: CASTSGTSGRSTDTQYF.

This clone was recorded once. The V gene is TRBV18, the J gene TRBJ1-1; no definite D call. Germline CDR1 and CDR2: KGHSH and LQKENI. The CDR3 length is 15 residues. The V gene lost 2 bases and the J gene lost 0 bases, with 10 bases spanning the gap. The CDR3 reads CASSPRAALNTEAFF. CDR3 nucleotides: TGTGCCAGCTCACCAAGGGCAGCCCTGAACACTGAAGCTTTCTTT.

This chain joins TRBV30 and TRBJ2-2, with 12 bases fitting TRBD1. The CDR3 extends over 16 amino acids. Germline trimming cut 5 bases from V and 6 bases from J; bases unmatched to any gene: 10. Germline-derived CDR1 and CDR2 are GTSNPN and SVGIG (reference sequence). In DNA form, the CDR3 reads TGTGCCTGGTTTGGAATGGGGACAGGGGGCTCCGGGGAGCTGTTTTTT. It codes for CAWFGMGTGGSGELFF.

The chain combines TRBV28 with TRBJ2-3; TRBD2 is a possible D gene (5 bases). In germline, CDR1 is MDHEN, CDR2 SYDVKM. The CDR3 sequence is 13 residues long. V gave up 5 bases and J gave up 4 bases, with 10 bases separating them. CDR3 protein: CASSRGPADTQYF. In nucleotides, the CDR3 is TGTGCCAGCAGTCGCGGGCCGGCAGATACGCAGTATTTT.

As DNA, the CDR3 is TGTGCCAGCAGCTTACTACGGACTAATTCACCCCTCCACTTT. It is translated as CASSLLRTNSPLHF. The chain recombines TRBV11-1 with TRBJ1-6, with D hard to call. Looked up from germline, CDR1 is SGHAT and CDR2 is FQDESV (reference sequence). V dropped 2 bases and J dropped 6 bases, with 8 bases sitting between them. The CDR3 is made up of 14 amino acids.

This clone was picked up one time. The genes are TRBV18 and TRBJ1-4; a weak D match, TRBD1 (6 bases). The CDR3 contains 15 residues. The V and J ends lost 3 bases and 5 bases respectively, with 13 bases between them. Germline CDR1 reads KGHSH; CDR2 reads LQKENI. CDR3 residues: CASSPDRSMNEKLFF. CDR3 coding DNA: TGTGCCAGCTCACCTGACAGGTCCATGAATGAAAAACTGTTTTTT.

This chain uses TRBV5-1 with TRBJ2-5; D is ambiguous. CDR1 and CDR2 from the germline V gene are SGHRS and YFSETQ. The CDR3 covers 14 residues. V dropped 4 bases and J dropped 1 base, with 11 bases sitting between them. CDR3 DNA sequence: TGCGCCAGCAGCCCGAGGTCCGCCCAAGAGACCCAGTACTTC. It yields the protein CASSPRSAQETQYF.

The J gene is TRBJ2-1, the V gene TRBV7-9; no clear D. This CDR3 contains 16 residues. Germline V CDR1 and CDR2: SEHNR, FQNEAQ (reference sequence). Trimming shortened V by 5 bases and J by 1 base, and 15 bases separated the two germline ends. The CDR3 coding sequence is TGTGCCAGCAGCGCTGGTACCCGGTGGTCCTACAATGAGCAGTTCTTC. Translated: CASSAGTRWSYNEQFF.

This sequence joins TRBV6-6 and TRBJ1-1; D might be TRBD1 (5 bases). CDR1 is MNHNY and CDR2 is SVGAGI in the germline V gene (reference sequence). The CDR3 has 15 amino acids. Trimming removed 7 bases at V and 0 bases at J, with 15 bases between. The CDR3 spells CASNTHDSLNTEAFF. DNA of the CDR3: TGTGCCAGCAACACCCACGACAGTTTGAACACTGAAGCTTTCTTT.

To note about this clone: Other nucleotide sequences in the sample specify the same CDR3. This rearrangement joins TRBV7-3 to TRBJ2-3; D is unclear. Trimming took 2 bases from V and 1 from J, leaving 4 bases between them. There are 13 residues in the CDR3. Germline-derived CDR1 and CDR2 are SGHTA and FQGTGA. CDR3 sequence (DNA): TGTGCCAGCAGCTTATCCCGCACAGATACGCAGTATTTT. Protein: CASSLSRTDTQYF.

This clone is a singleton in its sample. V gene TRBV5-8 combines with J gene TRBJ2-5; 12 bases are shared with TRBD2. V shed 4 bases, J shed 5 bases, and the junction held 9 bases outside the gene matches. CDR3 length: 16 residues. Germline assignment: CDR1 SGHTS and CDR2 YDEGEE. DNA for the CDR3: TGTGCCAGCAGCCCCTCGGGACTAGCGGGCGCGGAGACCCAGTACTTC. It is translated as CASSPSGLAGAETQYF.